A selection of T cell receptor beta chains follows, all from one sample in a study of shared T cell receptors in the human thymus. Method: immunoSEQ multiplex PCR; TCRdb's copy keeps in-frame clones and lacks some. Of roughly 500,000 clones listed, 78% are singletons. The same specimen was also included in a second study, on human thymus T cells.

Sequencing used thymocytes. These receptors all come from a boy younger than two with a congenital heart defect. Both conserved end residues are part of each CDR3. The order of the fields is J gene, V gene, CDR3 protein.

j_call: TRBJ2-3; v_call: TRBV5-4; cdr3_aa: CASSRKLAGPPGGTQYF
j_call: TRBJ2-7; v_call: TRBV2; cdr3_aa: CASSDVGGTYEQYF
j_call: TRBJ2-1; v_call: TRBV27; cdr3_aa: CASSRQRESSYNEQFF
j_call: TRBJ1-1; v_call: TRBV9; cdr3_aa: CASSPTDRVPLMNTEAFF
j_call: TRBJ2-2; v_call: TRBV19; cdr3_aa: CASSSRTGTGELFF
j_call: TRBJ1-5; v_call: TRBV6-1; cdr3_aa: CASSEVEDYWAAGPQHF
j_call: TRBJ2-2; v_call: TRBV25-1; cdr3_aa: CASSDRLGEHTGELFF
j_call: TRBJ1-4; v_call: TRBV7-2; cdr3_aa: CASSPDRNEKLFF
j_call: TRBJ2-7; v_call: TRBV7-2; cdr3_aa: CASSLGGDRGHF
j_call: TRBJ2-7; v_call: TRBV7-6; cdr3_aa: CASSLWAGGPSYEQYF
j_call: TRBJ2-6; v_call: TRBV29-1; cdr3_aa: CSVSSGANVLTF
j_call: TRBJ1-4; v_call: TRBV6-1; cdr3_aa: CASSSRDRVREKLFF
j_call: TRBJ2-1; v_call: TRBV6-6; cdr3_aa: CASSYSLEPREQFF
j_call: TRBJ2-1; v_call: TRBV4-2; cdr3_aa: CASSQDYGAGRAYNEQFF
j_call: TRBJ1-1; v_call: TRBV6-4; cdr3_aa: CASRKGARGTEAFF
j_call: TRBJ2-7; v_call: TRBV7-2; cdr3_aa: CASSLACVRDIHHEQYF
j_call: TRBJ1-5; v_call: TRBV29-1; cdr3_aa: CSVSLGREDQPQHF
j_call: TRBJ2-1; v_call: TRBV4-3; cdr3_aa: CASSQETAGTPPYNEQFF
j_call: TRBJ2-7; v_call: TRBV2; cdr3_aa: CASGTSVYEQYF
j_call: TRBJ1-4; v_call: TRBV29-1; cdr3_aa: CSAQDWEQKLFF
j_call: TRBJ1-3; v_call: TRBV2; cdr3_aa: CASSEWSGAEGNTIYF
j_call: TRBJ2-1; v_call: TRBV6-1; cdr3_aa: CASSEAWGTSTTAQFF
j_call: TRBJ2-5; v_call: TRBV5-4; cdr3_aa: CASSRAGGQETQYF
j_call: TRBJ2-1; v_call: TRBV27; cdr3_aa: CASSPRTGAYNEQFF
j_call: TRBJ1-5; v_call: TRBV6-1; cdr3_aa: CASSELDRTGGNQPQHF
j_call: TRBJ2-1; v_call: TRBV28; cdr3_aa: CASSLGLASNEQFF
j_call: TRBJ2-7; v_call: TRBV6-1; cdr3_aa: CASSEGCQGNYEQYF
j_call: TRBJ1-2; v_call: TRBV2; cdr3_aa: CASSRGGGQGNYGYTF
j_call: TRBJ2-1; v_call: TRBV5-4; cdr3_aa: CASSLGGQRKYNEQFF
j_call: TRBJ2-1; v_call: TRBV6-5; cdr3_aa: CASSRTGSYNEQFF
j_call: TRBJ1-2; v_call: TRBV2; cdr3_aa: CASSGRTGGKVGYTF
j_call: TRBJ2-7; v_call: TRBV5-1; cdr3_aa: CASSLASTSGSYEQYF
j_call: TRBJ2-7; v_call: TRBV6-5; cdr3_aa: CASSWLAGYEQYF
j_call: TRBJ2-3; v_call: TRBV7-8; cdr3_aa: CASSLGPRADTQYF
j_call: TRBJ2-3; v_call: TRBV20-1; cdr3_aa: CSGRADTQYF
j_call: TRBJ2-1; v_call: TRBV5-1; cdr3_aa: CASGTLAGGNEQFF
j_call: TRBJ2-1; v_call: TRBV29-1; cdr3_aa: CSVGGAGYNEQFF
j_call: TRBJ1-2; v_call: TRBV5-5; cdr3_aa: CASSSQNGSYGYTF
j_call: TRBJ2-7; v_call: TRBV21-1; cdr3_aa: CWGGTYEQYF
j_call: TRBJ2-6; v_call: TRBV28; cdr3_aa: CASSSRQCPVGANVLTF
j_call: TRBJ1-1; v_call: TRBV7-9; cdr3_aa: CASSLLIREEGAFF
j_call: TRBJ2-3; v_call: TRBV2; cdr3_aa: CASRRRESRTDTQYF
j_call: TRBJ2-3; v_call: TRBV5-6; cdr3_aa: CASSLSGEIGDTQYF
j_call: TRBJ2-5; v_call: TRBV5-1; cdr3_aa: CASSSPGTSGRAVETQYF
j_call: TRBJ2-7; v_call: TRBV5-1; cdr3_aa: CASSRTRGSSYEQYF
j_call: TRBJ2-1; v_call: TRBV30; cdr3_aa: CAWSVLGDLFSHRSEQFF
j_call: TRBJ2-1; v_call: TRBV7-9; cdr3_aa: CASSFSLAPYNEQFF
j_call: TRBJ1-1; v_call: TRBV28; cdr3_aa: CASSLRGGDSEAFF
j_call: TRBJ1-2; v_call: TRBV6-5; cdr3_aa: CASSQATGGDGYTF
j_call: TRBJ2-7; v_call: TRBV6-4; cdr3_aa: CASSPTSGSYEQYF
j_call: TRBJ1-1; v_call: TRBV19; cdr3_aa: CASSNTGTGSGNTEAFF
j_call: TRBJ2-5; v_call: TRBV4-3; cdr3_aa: CASSQGMASEETQYF
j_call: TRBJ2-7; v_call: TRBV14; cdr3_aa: CASSQVEQVMYEQYF
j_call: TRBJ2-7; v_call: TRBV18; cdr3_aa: CASSLGDRLSYEQYF
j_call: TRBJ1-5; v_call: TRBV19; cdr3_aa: CASSRFYSNQPQHF